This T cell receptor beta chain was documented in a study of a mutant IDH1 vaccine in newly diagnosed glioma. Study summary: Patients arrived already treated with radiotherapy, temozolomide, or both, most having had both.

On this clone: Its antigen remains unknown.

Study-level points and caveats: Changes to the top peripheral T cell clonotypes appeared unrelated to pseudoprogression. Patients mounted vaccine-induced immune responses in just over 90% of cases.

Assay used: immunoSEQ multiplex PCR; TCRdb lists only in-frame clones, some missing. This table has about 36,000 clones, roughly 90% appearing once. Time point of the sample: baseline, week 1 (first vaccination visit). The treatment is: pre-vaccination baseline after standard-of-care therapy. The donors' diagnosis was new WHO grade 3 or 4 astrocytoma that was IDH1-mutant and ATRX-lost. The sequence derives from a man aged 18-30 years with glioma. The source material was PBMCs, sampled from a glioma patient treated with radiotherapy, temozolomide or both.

CDR3 residues: CASSQGAAGEKLFF. CDR3 in DNA: TGTGCCAGCAGCCAAGGGGCAGCGGGTGAAAAACTGTTTTTT. This chain links TRBV4-2 with TRBJ1-4, with D unresolved. The CDR3 covers 14 residues. Germline CDR1 is LGHNA and CDR2 is YNFKEQ. V lost 1 base, J lost 7 bases, and 10 bases lay in between.